Listed below are T cell receptor beta chains from one sample, sequenced in a study of type 1 regulatory T cells. The antigens for these receptors are not known. TCRdb passed the reads through MiXCR, listing each CDR3 protein once. Counted here are about 62,000 distinct CDR3 sequences, approximately 60% occurring once; the ten biggest clones make up 1.8%. Material: cultured non-Tr1 T cells, either the whole culture or a sorted T cell fraction (not recorded which). The receptors were sampled from a human donor in good health. The CDR3 runs from the conserved cysteine through the conserved F or W. The order of the fields is D gene, clone size, J gene, V gene, CDR3 DNA, CDR3 protein. A D gene is named only where the DNA matches it firmly. Where a row states a size, it is once, few, many or the class of an expanded clone; other rows omit it.

NA | few | TRBJ1-2 | TRBV6-2/TRBV6-3 | TGTGCCAGCAGTTACGATAGACAGGCTGTTTATGGCTACACCTTC | CASSYDRQAVYGYTF
NA | NA | TRBJ1-5 | TRBV4-3 | TGCGCCAGCAGCCAAGAGAGGGGGCAGCCCCAGCATTTT | CASSQERGQPQHF
NA | NA | TRBJ2-5 | TRBV12-3/TRBV12-4 | TGTGCCAGCAGCCCGGAACAGGAGACCCAGTACTTC | CASSPEQETQYF
NA | NA | TRBJ1-2 | TRBV19 | TGTGCCACCGGACAGAGAGCTAACTATGGCTACACCTTC | CATGQRANYGYTF
NA | NA | TRBJ2-3 | TRBV6-5 | TGTGCCAGCAGTTACGAGGGGTCCACAGATACGCAGTATTTT | CASSYEGSTDTQYF
NA | few | TRBJ2-2 | TRBV6-5 | TGTGCCAGCAGTTCCAGCGAAGGGGGCACCGGGGAGCTGTTTTTT | CASSSSEGGTGELFF
NA | NA | TRBJ2-7 | TRBV5-1 | TGCGCCAGCAGCGGAAGGACTCCGTCCTACGAGCAGTACTTC | CASSGRTPSYEQYF
NA | NA | TRBJ2-3 | TRBV2 | TGTGCCAACAAACCGGGAACGAACACAGATACGCAGTATTTT | CANKPGTNTDTQYF
NA | NA | TRBJ2-7 | TRBV10-3 | TGTGCCATCAGTGAGTCTGGCAGTTACGAGCAGTACTTC | CAISESGSYEQYF
NA | NA | TRBJ2-3 | TRBV5-4 | TGTGCCAGCAGCCCCCAACTACGCACAGATACGCAGTATTTT | CASSPQLRTDTQYF
NA | NA | TRBJ1-2 | TRBV5-1 | TGCGCCAGCAGCTTGAAAATGACAGGCTTACATAGAGGCTACACCTTC | CASSLKMTGLHRGYTF
NA | NA | TRBJ1-5 | TRBV29-1 | TGCAGCGTTGAAGAGGACCCCAATCAGCCCCAGCATTTT | CSVEEDPNQPQHF
NA | NA | TRBJ2-2 | TRBV20-1 | TGCAGTGCAAGCCGTGGCGAAGTCACCGGGGAGCTGTTTTTT | CSASRGEVTGELFF
NA | NA | TRBJ1-5 | TRBV15 | TGTGCCACCAGCATGAGGGCGCAGAGCAATCAGCCCCAGCATTTT | CATSMRAQSNQPQHF
NA | NA | TRBJ2-3 | TRBV29-1 | TGCAGCGGTGGACAGCCAGATACGCAGTATTTT | CSGGQPDTQYF
NA | NA | TRBJ2-7 | TRBV6-6 | TGTGCCAGCAGCAGGACAGTGGCCGAGCAGTACTTC | CASSRTVAEQYF
TRBD2 | few | TRBJ2-3 | TRBV4-1 | TGCGCCAGCAGCCAAGAAGGACTAGCGGGAAACACAGATACGCAGTATTTT | CASSQEGLAGNTDTQYF
TRBD2 | few | TRBJ2-7 | TRBV4-1 | TGCGCCAGCAGCCCTCTCTCCCTAGCGGGAAGCTACGAGCAGTACTTC | CASSPLSLAGSYEQYF
TRBD2 | NA | TRBJ2-3 | TRBV7-2 | TGTGCCAGCAGCTTAGGTGCGGGAGCGGATACGCAGTATTTT | CASSLGAGADTQYF
NA | NA | TRBJ2-3 | TRBV20-1 | TGCAGTGCTAGTCGGACCTTCGCAGATACGCAGTATTTT | CSASRTFADTQYF
TRBD1 | NA | TRBJ1-2 | TRBV29-1 | TGCAGCGTGGACAGGGGCTATGGCTACACCTTC | CSVDRGYGYTF
NA | NA | TRBJ1-5 | TRBV5-1 | TGCGCCAGCAGCCTGGACGGACGGATGAATCAGCCCCAGCATTTT | CASSLDGRMNQPQHF
NA | NA | TRBJ1-4 | TRBV20-1 | TGCAGTGCTAGAGAAGGGGCAGATGAAAAACTGTTTTTT | CSAREGADEKLFF
NA | once | TRBJ2-1 | TRBV6-6 | TGTGCCAGCAGTTACGGGGCTTACTCCTACAATGAGCAGTTCTTC | CASSYGAYSYNEQFF
TRBD1 | few | TRBJ1-5 | TRBV19 | TGTGCCGGCGGAGGGGGCCTAAATCAGCCCCAGCATTTT | CAGGGGLNQPQHF
TRBD1 | NA | TRBJ2-5 | TRBV4-1 | TGCGCCAGCAGCCAACGGGACAGGGGGCGAGAGACCCAGTACTTC | CASSQRDRGRETQYF
NA | once | TRBJ2-3 | TRBV3-1 | TGTGCCAGCAGCCAGTTAGCGGGCACAGATACGCAGTATTTT | CASSQLAGTDTQYF
NA | NA | TRBJ2-3 | TRBV7-2 | TGTGCCAGCAGCTACACAGGGAGCACAGATACGCAGTATTTT | CASSYTGSTDTQYF
TRBD2 | NA | TRBJ2-4 | TRBV28 | TGTGCCAGCAGCTCTAGATCAAGCGGGAGTTATCTAGCCAAAAACATTCAGTACTTC | CASSSRSSGSYLAKNIQYF
NA | few | TRBJ2-4 | TRBV20-1 | TGCAGTGCTAGGTCGGGGAGCGTAGCCAAAAACATTCAGTACTTC | CSARSGSVAKNIQYF
TRBD1 | few | TRBJ2-6 | TRBV7-2 | TGTGCCAGCAGCCGACCTCCCGGGACAGGGGGCAGGTCTGGGGCCAACGTCCTGACTTTC | CASSRPPGTGGRSGANVLTF
NA | NA | TRBJ2-5 | TRBV2 | TGTGCCAGCAGTGTAACAGCCTACCAAGAGACCCAGTACTTC | CASSVTAYQETQYF
TRBD1 | few | TRBJ1-6 | TRBV12-3/TRBV12-4 | TGTGCCAGCAGCCGGACAGGGGGGGATTCACCCCTCCACTTT | CASSRTGGDSPLHF
NA | NA | TRBJ1-6 | TRBV27 | TGTGCCAGCAGTTTTCGGCAAGTCAATTCACCCCTCCACTTT | CASSFRQVNSPLHF
NA | NA | TRBJ2-2 | TRBV27 | TGTGCCAGCAGTTTATTCTCCACCGGGGAGCTGTTTTTT | CASSLFSTGELFF
TRBD2 | NA | TRBJ2-1 | TRBV7-2 | TGTGCCAGCAGCTTAGCAGGACTAGCGGGTAAGGGTGAGCAGTTCTTC | CASSLAGLAGKGEQFF
TRBD1 | NA | TRBJ1-1 | TRBV10-3 | TGTGCCATCAGTGAGGACAGGGCGAAGAACACTGAAGCTTTCTTT | CAISEDRAKNTEAFF
TRBD2 | NA | TRBJ2-1 | TRBV7-9 | TGTGCCAGCAGCTTCACGGCGGGACTATACAATGAGCAGTTCTTC | CASSFTAGLYNEQFF
TRBD2 | NA | TRBJ2-7 | TRBV10-3 | TGTGCCATCAGTGAGACAACGGGACTAGCGGGACAAGAGCAGTACTTC | CAISETTGLAGQEQYF
NA | NA | TRBJ2-3 | TRBV7-9 | TGTGCCAGCAGTCGCACGACTTGGAATACGCAGTATTTT | CASSRTTWNTQYF
TRBD2 | NA | TRBJ2-7 | TRBV6-5 | TGTGCCAGCCGCGGGGGTTACGGAATGGGGCCCGAGCAGTACTTC | CASRGGYGMGPEQYF
NA | NA | TRBJ2-3 | TRBV20-1 | TGCAGTGCTAGAAAGGCAGGGGATCGTAGGGATACGCAGTATTTT | CSARKAGDRRDTQYF
TRBD2 | once | TRBJ2-5 | TRBV20-1 | TGCAGTGCTAGAGTACGGTCCAGCGGGAGCCACCGGGTCCCTCAAGAGACCCAGTACTTC | CSARVRSSGSHRVPQETQYF
TRBD2 | medium-sized | TRBJ2-2 | TRBV7-2 | TGTGCCAGCAGCTTCTTCTCGGGAGGGAGGACCGGGGAGCTGTTTTTT | CASSFFSGGRTGELFF
TRBD2 | NA | TRBJ2-7 | TRBV27 | TGTGCCAGCAGTGTTGGGGAGGGGCTTACTTACGAGCAGTACTTC | CASSVGEGLTYEQYF
NA | NA | TRBJ2-6 | TRBV28 | TGTGCCAGCACCTCCCCAGGCTCCGGGGCCAACGTCCTGACTTTC | CASTSPGSGANVLTF
NA | few | TRBJ2-2 | TRBV6-2/TRBV6-3 | TGTGCCAGCAGTCCGCTAGGAAGCGGACTTTCCACCGGGGAGCTGTTTTTT | CASSPLGSGLSTGELFF
NA | NA | TRBJ2-1 | TRBV3-1 | TGTGCCAGCCTCGGGAGAAACAATGAGCAGTTCTTC | CASLGRNNEQFF
TRBD2 | NA | TRBJ2-7 | TRBV18 | TGTGCCAGCTCACCCCCAAAGGGACTAGCGGGAGCCGAGAACGAGCAGTACTTC | CASSPPKGLAGAENEQYF